One and the same sample provided the 10 T cell receptor beta chains below, sequenced in a study of blood T cell repertoires in COVID-19. Profiled with immunoSEQ multiplex PCR; TCRdb holds only in-frame clones, not every one. This sample has about 140,000 clones, with roughly 79% found just once. The specimen sequenced was PBMCs or T cells enriched from blood (not recorded which). Source of these receptors: a woman aged 50 to 60 who had recovered from COVID-19.

The gene calls are TRBV29-1 and TRBJ2-1; no definite D call. The germline V gene encodes CDR1 SQVTM and CDR2 ANQGSEA. CDR3 length: 13 amino acids. The CDR3 bases are TGCAGTCATTCAGCTAGCTCCTACAATGAGCAGTTCTTC. This gives the protein CSHSASSYNEQFF.

The chain joins TRBV5-3 to TRBJ1-4; D remains unclear. TRBV5-3 is flagged as an ORF with uncertain function. This CDR3 has 12 residues. V was clipped by 9 bases and J by 4 bases, with 10 bases between them. This CDR3 is CATGFGNEKLFF. The CDR3 nucleotides are TGTGCCACCGGGTTTGGTAATGAAAAACTGTTTTTT.

V gene TRBV4-1 combines with J gene TRBJ2-7, with 7 bases matching TRBD2. Per germline, CDR1 MGHRA and CDR2 YSYEKL. The CDR3 runs 16 residues. V lost 3 bases to trimming and J lost 2 bases; unmatched junction nucleotides: 10. The chain's CDR3 is CASSHPSAGSPYEQYF. The CDR3 DNA sequence: TGCGCCAGCAGCCACCCCTCAGCGGGAAGCCCCTACGAGCAGTACTTC.

The V call is TRBV3-1 (or the pseudogene TRBV3-2), the J call TRBJ1-2; 7 positions agree with TRBD1. The ends lost 4 bases at V and 6 bases at J; junction bases unmatched: 11. Germline V gene lookup returns CDR1 LGHDT and CDR2 YNNKEL (reference sequence). CDR3 length: 15 residues. The CDR3 sequence: CASSPSLRTGHGYTF. CDR3 sequence (DNA): TGTGCCAGCAGCCCGTCTCTAAGGACAGGTCATGGCTACACCTTC.

The chain couples TRBV28 to TRBJ1-6; no firm D call. CDR1 is MDHEN and CDR2 is SYDVKM in the germline V gene. V was trimmed by 2 bases and J by 3 bases, leaving 8 bases between them. This CDR3 is 15 amino acids long. The CDR3 sequence is CASSLRLDYNSPLHF. CDR3 in DNA: TGTGCCAGCAGTTTAAGACTGGACTATAATTCACCCCTCCACTTT.

Points on this clone: The junction does not match germline at one end; this may be a read error. The chain employs TRBV14 and TRBJ1-4, with 7 bases lining up with TRBD1. CDR1 is SGHDN, CDR2 FVKESK, per germline. The CDR3 runs to 16 residues. The CDR3 DNA reads as TGTGCCAGCAACCAACTTAAGGACAGGTATCGGGGAAAACTGTTTTTT. This encodes CASNQLKDRYRGKLFF.

In nucleotides, the CDR3 is TGTGCCAGCAGTTCCGTCCCGGGACAGCCTAACTATGGCTACACCTTC. Its protein is CASSSVPGQPNYGYTF. The chain joins TRBV28 to TRBJ1-2, with 7 bases that match TRBD1. The CDR3 runs 16 residues. Trimming removed 4 bases from V and 0 bases from J; junction bases left unmatched: 8. The germline V gene encodes CDR1 MDHEN and CDR2 SYDVKM.

This clone came up many times. V gene TRBV7-2 combines with J gene TRBJ1-5; D may be TRBD1 (6 bases). The CDR3 has 12 residues. Germline loops: CDR1 SGHTA, CDR2 FQGNSA. With 5 bases removed from V and 13 bases from J, the gap between germline ends came to 15 bases. The CDR3 sequence: CASSPRGKIQHF. The CDR3 DNA sequence: TGTGCCAGCAGCCCTAGGGGGAAAATTCAGCATTTT.

The V and J genes are TRBV6-5 and TRBJ1-2, with 7 positions matching TRBD1. V lost 2 bases, J lost 2 bases, and 2 bases stayed unmatched. The CDR3 runs to 14 residues. The germline V gene encodes CDR1 MNHEY and CDR2 SVGAGI. The CDR3 coding sequence is TGTGCCAGCAGTTACAGGGGGCGCAACTATGGCTACACCTTC. Translating gives CASSYRGRNYGYTF.

Here the CDR3 DNA reads TGTGCCAGCCTATTCAGGGGTTCCTACGAGCAGTACTTC. Translation gives CASLFRGSYEQYF. V and J are TRBV11-2 and TRBJ2-7; tentatively, D is TRBD1 (6 bases). V lost 8 bases to trimming and J lost 1 base, with 12 bases between them. CDR1 SGHAT and CDR2 FQNNGV come from the germline V gene. This CDR3 is 13 amino acids long.